One T cell receptor beta chain is described in this entry. In the source study's methods: Amplification of reference gene primers was used by the study to estimate nucleated cell counts. Method: immunoSEQ multiplex PCR; TCRdb's copy keeps in-frame clones and lacks some. Clone size and the V and J calls come from that table; the DNA yielded D and trimming. The sample holds about 310,000 clones, 70% to 90% seen once. This sample was taken from a study of blood T cell repertoires in COVID-19. About the research overall: The study drew acute and convalescent COVID-19 samples from the United States, Italy and Spain.

Participants spanned ages about 18 to 100 years and resided in about two dozen US areas. Cohort 3 donors were reported recovered after two negative PCRs, clearance, or symptom resolution. Trimming shortened V by 5 bases and J by 4 bases, and 8 bases separated the two germline ends. The germline V gene encodes CDR1 MDHEN and CDR2 SYDVKM. This CDR3 has 12 amino acids. Material for sequencing was PBMCs or T cells enriched from blood (not recorded which). The TCR sequence derives from a young man who had recovered from COVID-19. The chain recombines TRBV28 with TRBJ1-2; D remains ambiguous. Here the CDR3 reads CASSPPGYGYTF. The CDR3 nucleotides are TGTGCCAGCAGTCCCCCGGGCTATGGCTACACCTTC.